The clone carrying this T cell receptor (beta chain) has more than one count but fewer than ten. Its antigen is not identified. With 5 bases clipped from V and 0 bases from J, the junction kept 12 bases outside the gene matches. The CDR3 is made up of 17 amino acids. Germline loops: CDR1 MNHEY, CDR2 SMNVEV (reference sequence). The PCR made use of 60 Vbeta and 13 Jbeta primers. Under the authors' procedure: The count from a later analysis was 60 million to 85 million unique TCR beta chains, approximately 9.9 million of them shared. The repertoire was sequenced with immunoSEQ multiplex PCR; TCRdb's copy has only in-frame clones and lacks some. That table supplies the V and J calls and clone size; D and trimming were determined from the DNA. In the table there are about 200,000 clones, 75% to 85% of which are singletons. The data derive from a study of cytomegalovirus exposure and HLA in healthy donors. General observations from the study: Productive status was seen about 90% or about 30% of the time for most TCR beta V segments in an earlier analysis. The majority of TCR sequences were rare, yet some public TCRs appeared in many donors. The study reported that TCR beta sequences accurately predicted HLA-A and HLA-B alleles in most subjects.

The genes are TRBV27 and TRBJ1-1, with TRBD1 identical over 7 bases. The clonotype originates from a woman between 40 and 55 years old in good health and CMV-seronegative. Sequenced sample: PBMCs. CDR3 nucleotide sequence: TGTGCCAGCAGTAATAGCAGGGGGAGCCTCATGAACACTGAAGCTTTCTTT. Its protein product is CASSNSRGSLMNTEAFF.